This T cell receptor (beta chain) derives from a study of beta chain features in type 1 diabetes. About the research overall: Age, gender, cell numbers and subset yield matched between patients and controls. General study results and limits: Moderate but significant shortening of TCRB CDR3s was recorded in all four CD4+ subsets from Type 1 diabetes patients.

The germline CDR1 and CDR2 sequences are MGHDK and SYGVNS. The V end was cut by 6 bases, the J end by 0 bases, with 11 bases between. The CDR3 is made up of 14 amino acids. On this clone itself: Its antigen is unidentified.

All of the isolated RNA was reverse transcribed, so expressed TCRB transcripts were sequenced. Sequenced by immunoSEQ multiplex PCR; TCRdb stores in-frame clones only, minus some. The table has 300,000 to 400,000 clones, less than 9.5% seen once. The sequenced sample consisted of central memory CD4+ T cells from blood. The receptor comes from a woman younger than 35 in good health. This chain links TRBV25-1 with TRBJ1-1; tentative D call: TRBD1 (5 bases). As DNA, the CDR3 is TGTGCCAGCAGATCCGGGGGGGTGAACACTGAAGCTTTCTTT. Translation gives CASRSGGVNTEAFF. Supplemented by reference TRBV25-1 and TRBJ1-1, the full variable domain reads EADIYQTPRYLVIGTGKKITLECSQTMGHDKMYWYQQDPGMELHLIHYSYGVNSTEKGDLSSESTVSRIRTEHFPLTLESARPSHTSQYLCASRSGGVNTEAFFGQGTRLTVV.